The 17 T cell receptor beta chains in this list originate from one sample, sequenced in a study of radiation and T cells in renal cell carcinoma (dated by TCRdb to 2018 to 2020). The sample's time point label, in plain terms: tumor resected at nephrectomy. What this sample's treatment or condition label stands for: 15 Gy SBRT to primary tumor, nephrectomy 4 weeks later. To prepare the library, the immunoSEQ multiplex PCR assay was applied. TCRdb took this table from immuneACCESS and kept in-frame rearrangements with V and J called. Such tables lack part of the clones; where checked against another copy, unresolved V genes explain under half of the gap, and the rest is unexplained. The sample table lists roughly 9,000 clones, 50% to 75% of them with a count of one. Together, the top ten hold about 19% of the sample. The sequencing used tumor tissue, collected from a patient whose treatment included radiotherapy and nephrectomy. The origin of the receptors is a man in his sixties with renal cell carcinoma.

There are a few counts of this clone. The V call is TRBV27, the J call TRBJ2-2; D is unresolved. Germline CDR1 MNHEY, CDR2 SMNVEV (reference sequence). Trimming stripped 5 bases from V and 1 base from J, with 14 bases between. This CDR3 has 16 amino acids. Here the CDR3 reads CASSRKPNLNTGELFF. The CDR3 DNA reads TGTGCCAGCAGTCGAAAACCTAATTTGAACACCGGGGAGCTGTTTTTT.

The J gene is TRBJ2-7, the V gene TRBV6-5, with D perhaps TRBD2 (6 bases). This CDR3 has 15 residues. Between the trimmed V and J ends, which lost 5 bases and 2 bases, there was a span of 16 bases. The V gene's germline CDR1 is MNHEY and CDR2 SVGAGI. In nucleotides, the CDR3 is TGTGCCAGCAGTGCCGGGGGAACCTCGACCTACGAGCAGTACTTC. This codes for CASSAGGTSTYEQYF.

The gene calls are TRBV9 and TRBJ2-7, with TRBD1 matching 8 bases. Germline V gene sequence: CDR1 SGDLS, CDR2 YYNGEE. The CDR3 loop spans 12 amino acids. Losses at the gene ends were 7 bases for V and 3 bases for J; bases not matched to a gene: 3. CDR3 sequence (DNA): TGTGCCAGCTCCGGACAGGGCTACGAGCAGTACTTC. This translates into CASSGQGYEQYF.

This rearrangement joins TRBV18 to TRBJ2-1, with 8 positions matching TRBD2. The CDR3 runs 15 residues. Germline lookup yields CDR1 KGHSH and CDR2 LQKENI. V was clipped by 3 bases and J by 11 bases; unmatched bases: 12. The CDR3 sequence: CASSPQAAGGSQQFF. Written as DNA, the CDR3 is TGTGCCAGCTCACCCCAGGCCGCGGGAGGAAGTCAGCAGTTCTTC.

The chain employs TRBV29-1 and TRBJ1-1; 11 bases are a match to TRBD1. The J segment lost 2 bases and the V segment lost 7 bases, leaving 3 bases of the junction unmatched. Looked up from germline, CDR1 is SQVTM and CDR2 is ANQGSEA. This CDR3 is 13 amino acids long. DNA of the CDR3: TGCAGCGCAAGGACAGGGGGCAACACTGAAGCTTTCTTT. Its protein is CSARTGGNTEAFF.

Comment on this clone: A much more abundant neighbour one base away suggests this may be a read error. Other DNA sequences from this sample encode an identical CDR3 as well. This chain uses TRBV7-9 with TRBJ1-2; D unresolved. Trimming stripped 1 base from V and 4 bases from J, with 7 bases between. The CDR3 is 13 residues long. Germline assignment: CDR1 SEHNR and CDR2 FQNEAQ (reference sequence). CDR3 loop: CASSLGRTYGYTF. The DNA for the CDR3 is TGTGCCAGCAGCTTAGGAAGGACCTATGGCTACACCTTC.

The chain links TRBV7-8 to TRBJ1-2, with TRBD1 matching over 9 bases. Germline-derived CDR1 and CDR2 are SGHVS and FQNEAQ. The CDR3 sequence is 14 residues long. V was clipped by 2 bases and J by 7 bases; unmatched bases: 5. CDR3 sequence reads: CASSLRQGVGGYTF. For the CDR3, the DNA is TGTGCCAGCAGCTTAAGACAGGGGGTGGGTGGCTACACCTTC. Filled out from reference TRBV7-8 and TRBJ1-2, the complete variable domain reads GAGVSQSPRYKVAKRGQDVALRCDPISGHVSLFWYQQALGQGPEFLTYFQNEAQLDKSGLPSDRFFAERPEGSVSTLKIQRTQQEDSAVYLCASSLRQGVGGYTFGSGTRLTVV.

The count of this clone is one. The chain employs TRBV11-2 and TRBJ2-5; the match to TRBD2 covers 7 bases. Looked up from germline, CDR1 is SGHAT and CDR2 is FQNNGV. J lost 4 bases, V lost 5 bases, and 13 bases had no gene match. The CDR3 has 16 residues. The CDR3 DNA is TGTGCCAGCAGCATAAGAGGACTAGACGCACCAGAGACCCAGTACTTC. It codes for CASSIRGLDAPETQYF. Combining the CDR3 with reference TRBV11-2 and TRBJ2-5 gives the whole variable domain EAGVAQSPRYKIIEKRQSVAFWCNPISGHATLYWYQQILGQGPKLLIQFQNNGVVDDSQLPKDRFSAERLKGVDSTLKIQPAKLEDSAVYLCASSIRGLDAPETQYFGPGTRLLVL.

This clone has a single count. The chain joins TRBV11-2 to TRBJ2-7; D is possibly TRBD1 (5 bases). With 1 base removed from V and 1 base from J, the gap between germline ends came to 8 bases. Germline lookup yields CDR1 SGHAT and CDR2 FQNNGV. The CDR3 length is 14 residues. The CDR3, as DNA: TGTGCCAGCAGCTTAGCCCAGGGTTCCTACGAGCAGTACTTC. It encodes CASSLAQGSYEQYF.

This chain uses TRBV6-5 with TRBJ1-1; D may be TRBD1 (6 bases). Trimming took 4 bases from V and 6 from J, leaving 9 bases between them. There are 12 residues in the CDR3. Germline V gives CDR1 MNHEY, CDR2 SVGAGI. The CDR3 here is CASSSNRAEAFF. Written as DNA, the CDR3 is TGTGCCAGCAGTTCAAACAGGGCTGAAGCTTTCTTT.

The chain joins TRBV11-2 to TRBJ2-7; 7 bases line up with TRBD2. V trimming: 5 bases; J trimming: 0 bases; junction bases outside the gene matches: 7. CDR1 is SGHAT, CDR2 FQNNGV, per germline. This CDR3 contains 15 residues. The CDR3 DNA reads as TGTGCCAGCAGCCAGCCGAGCGGGGCCTCCTACGAGCAGTACTTC. Its translation is CASSQPSGASYEQYF. The whole variable domain, remainder taken from reference TRBV11-2 and TRBJ2-7, is EAGVAQSPRYKIIEKRQSVAFWCNPISGHATLYWYQQILGQGPKLLIQFQNNGVVDDSQLPKDRFSAERLKGVDSTLKIQPAKLEDSAVYLCASSQPSGASYEQYFGPGTRLTVT.

As regards this clone: The same CDR3 arises from other DNA sequences in this sample as well. V usage is TRBV10-1 and J usage is TRBJ2-7; unclear D gene. The CDR3 extends over 14 amino acids. The germline V gene has CDR1 WNHNN and CDR2 SYGVQD (reference sequence). Between the trimmed V and J ends, which lost 4 bases and 0 bases, there was a span of 10 bases. The CDR3 coding sequence is TGCGCCAGCAGTGGGGCATTAAGCTCCTACGAGCAGTACTTC. Translated: CASSGALSSYEQYF.

V gene TRBV28 combines with J gene TRBJ1-1; D is ambiguous. Trimming pared 5 bases from V and 4 bases from J, leaving 8 bases between. The length of the CDR3 is 12 residues. Germline V gives CDR1 MDHEN, CDR2 SYDVKM. This CDR3 reads CASSLTSTEAFF. The CDR3 region has the DNA TGTGCCAGCAGTCTAACAAGCACTGAAGCTTTCTTT.

The V call is TRBV7-9, the J call TRBJ2-1, with TRBD2 matching over 7 bases. Germline V gene data show CDR1 as SEHNR and CDR2 as FQNEAQ (reference sequence). V shed 2 bases, J shed 0 bases, and the junction held 4 bases outside the gene matches. This CDR3 has 16 amino acids. The CDR3, as DNA: TGTGCCAGCAGCTTAAAGGGCGGGAGCTCCTACAATGAGCAGTTCTTC. This codes for CASSLKGGSSYNEQFF.

The rearrangement links TRBV19 to TRBJ1-5, with a weak D call TRBD1 (5 bases). Germline V CDR1 and CDR2: LNHDA, SQIVND (reference sequence). The CDR3 covers 17 residues. Between the trimmed V and J ends, which lost 3 bases and 0 bases, there was a span of 15 bases. CDR3 sequence reads: CASSIGTLWNSNQPQHF. The CDR3 coding sequence is TGTGCCAGTAGTATTGGGACCCTGTGGAATAGCAATCAGCCCCAGCATTTT.

This clone has just a few counts. The chain uses TRBV5-6 and TRBJ1-1; weak D call: TRBD1 (5 bases). This CDR3 has 14 amino acids. Germline loops: CDR1 SGHDT, CDR2 YYEEEE. Trimming left V 4 bases short and J 5 bases short, with 15 bases between. The CDR3 loop reads CASSPRARGTEAFF. In nucleotides, the CDR3 is TGTGCCAGCAGCCCCCGCGCCCGGGGGACTGAAGCTTTCTTT.

The chain recombines TRBV30 with TRBJ2-7; perhaps D is TRBD1 or TRBD2 (5 bases each). Germline lookup yields CDR1 GTSNPN and CDR2 SVGIG (reference sequence). V dropped 3 bases and J dropped 1 base, with 22 bases sitting between them. The CDR3 runs 17 residues. The CDR3 bases are TGTGCCTGGAGCGGGGTGTTACAGGCAAGAGTGTCCTACGAGCAGTACTTC. It codes for CAWSGVLQARVSYEQYF.